This T cell receptor beta chain was sequenced for a study of technical replicates of blood from a few donors. The germline V gene encodes CDR1 SGHNT and CDR2 YYREEE (reference sequence). Between the trimmed V and J ends, which lost 0 bases and 2 bases, there was a span of 8 bases. This CDR3 is built from 14 residues. TCRdb keeps only in-frame clones here, not all; method: immunoSEQ multiplex PCR. The sample lists roughly 65,000 clones; approximately 86% were seen once. The chain is built from TRBV5-4 and TRBJ2-5; TRBD1 might be the D (6 bases). The sample was PBMCs. The source is a human donor in good health. Some clones in this sample may be carry-over from other donors' samples. The CDR3 bases are TGTGCCAGCAGCTTGGTGGACAGACAAGAGACCCAGTACTTC. This gives the protein CASSLVDRQETQYF.